Listed here is a single T cell receptor (beta chain). TCRdb's table, derived via immunoSEQ multiplex PCR, lists solely in-frame clones and lacks some. The data show about 55,000 clones, 70% to 85% seen once. Trimming removed 5 bases from V and 6 bases from J; junction bases left unmatched: 5. Per the germline V gene, CDR1 is SGHTA and CDR2 is FQGTGA. This CDR3 has 13 amino acids. This sample was taken from a study of OX40 agonist ivuxolimab in advanced cancers. This material consisted of CD4+ or CD8+ T cells sorted from blood, taken in a trial of the OX40 agonist ivuxolimab. The chain carries TRBV7-3 and TRBJ2-5; 8 bases are shared with TRBD1. The source is an adult with an advanced solid tumor such as melanoma, head and neck, liver or kidney cancer. For the CDR3, the DNA is TGTGCCAGCAGCGATGGACAGGGAAAGACCCAGTACTTC. Translation: CASSDGQGKTQYF.